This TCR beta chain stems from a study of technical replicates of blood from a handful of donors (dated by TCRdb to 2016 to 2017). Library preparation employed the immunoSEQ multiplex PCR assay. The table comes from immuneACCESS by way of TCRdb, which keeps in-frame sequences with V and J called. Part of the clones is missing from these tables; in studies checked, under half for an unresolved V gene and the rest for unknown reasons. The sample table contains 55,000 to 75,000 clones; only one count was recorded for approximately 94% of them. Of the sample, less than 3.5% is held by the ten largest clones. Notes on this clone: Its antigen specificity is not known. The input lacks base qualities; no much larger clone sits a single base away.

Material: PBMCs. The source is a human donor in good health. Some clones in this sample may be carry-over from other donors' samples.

The base sequence is TGTGCCAGCAGTGAACTCGGCCGAAGGGGAAACCAAGAGACCCAGTACTTC. This yields the protein CASSELGRRGNQETQYF. The chain uses TRBV6-1 and TRBJ2-5, and possibly TRBD1, on 5 matching bases. Taken from cysteine to phenylalanine, the CDR3 has 17 residues. Left in the record is the CDR3 DNA by itself, 51 bases read in frame from the first base. V gives up 2 bases and J gives up 0 bases, and the segment between their germline ends measures 16 bases. CDR1 MNHNS and CDR2 SASEGT were looked up in the germline V gene.